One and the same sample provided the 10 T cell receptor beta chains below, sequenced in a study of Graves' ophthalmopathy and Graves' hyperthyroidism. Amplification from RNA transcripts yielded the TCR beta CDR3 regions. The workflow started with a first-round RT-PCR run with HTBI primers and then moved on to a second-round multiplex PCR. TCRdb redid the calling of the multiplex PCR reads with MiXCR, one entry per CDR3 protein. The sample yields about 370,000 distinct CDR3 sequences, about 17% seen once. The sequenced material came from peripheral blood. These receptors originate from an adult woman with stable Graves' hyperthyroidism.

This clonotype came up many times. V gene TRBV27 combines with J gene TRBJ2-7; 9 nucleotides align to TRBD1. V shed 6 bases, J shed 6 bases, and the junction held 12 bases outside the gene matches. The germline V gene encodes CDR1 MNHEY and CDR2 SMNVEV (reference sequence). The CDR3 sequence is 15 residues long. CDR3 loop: CASSIGWDRVSEQYF. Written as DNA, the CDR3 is TGTGCCAGCAGCATAGGGTGGGACAGGGTAAGCGAGCAGTACTTC.

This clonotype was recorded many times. The CDR3 DNA is TGTGCCAGCAGTCGGGTGGGGGGCAACACCGGGGAGCTGTTTTTT. It is translated as CASSRVGGNTGELFF. The genes are TRBV6-5 and TRBJ2-2; the D gene could be TRBD1 or TRBD2 (6 bases each). Germline CDR1 is MNHEY and CDR2 is SVGAGI. V was cut by 5 bases and J by 2 bases, with 12 bases left in between. The CDR3 extends over 15 amino acids.

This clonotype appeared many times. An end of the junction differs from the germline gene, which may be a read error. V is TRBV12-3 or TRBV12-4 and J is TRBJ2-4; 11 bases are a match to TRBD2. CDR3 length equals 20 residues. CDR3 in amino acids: CASSLRYNSGRALAKNIKYF. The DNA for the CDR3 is TGTGCCAGCAGTTTACGGTATAATAGCGGGAGGGCCTTAGCCAAAAACATTAAGTACTTC.

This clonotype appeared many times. CDR3 sequence (DNA): TGTGCCAGCTCACAGGGTCCGTACACTGAAGCTTTCTTT. It is translated as CASSQGPYTEAFF. The chain has TRBV18 and TRBJ1-1; D is undetermined. Germline CDR1 reads KGHSH; CDR2 reads LQKENI. Trimming took off 4 bases at V and 3 bases at J, with 9 bases between the two ends. This CDR3 comprises 13 residues.

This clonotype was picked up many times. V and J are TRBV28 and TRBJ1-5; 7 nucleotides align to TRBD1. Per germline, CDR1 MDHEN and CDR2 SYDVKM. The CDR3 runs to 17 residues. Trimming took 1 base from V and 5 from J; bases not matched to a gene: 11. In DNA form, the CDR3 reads TGTGCCAGCAGTTTATTCCTGGGACAGCGAGGCGATCAGCCCCAGCATTTT. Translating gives CASSLFLGQRGDQPQHF.

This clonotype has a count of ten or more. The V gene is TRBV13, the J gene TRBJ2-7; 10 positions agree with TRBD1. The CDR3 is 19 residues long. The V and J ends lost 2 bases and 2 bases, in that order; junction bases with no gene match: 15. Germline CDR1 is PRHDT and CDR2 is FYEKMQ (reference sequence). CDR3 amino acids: CASSLRVDKGQGFTYEQYF. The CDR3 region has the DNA TGTGCCAGCAGCTTACGCGTGGATAAGGGACAGGGGTTTACCTACGAGCAGTACTTC.

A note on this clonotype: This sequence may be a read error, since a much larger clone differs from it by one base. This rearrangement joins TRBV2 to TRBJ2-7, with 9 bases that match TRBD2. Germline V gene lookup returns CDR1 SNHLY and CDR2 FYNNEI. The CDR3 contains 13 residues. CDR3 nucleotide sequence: TGTGTCAGCACCGGCGGGAGGGCCTACGAGCAGTACTTC. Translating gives CVSTGGRAYEQYF.

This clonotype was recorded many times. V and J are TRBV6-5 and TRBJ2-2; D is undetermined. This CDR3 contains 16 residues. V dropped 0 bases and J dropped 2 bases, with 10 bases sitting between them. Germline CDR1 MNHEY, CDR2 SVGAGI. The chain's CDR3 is CASSYSAGFNTGELFF. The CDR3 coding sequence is TGTGCCAGCAGTTACTCGGCAGGTTTTAACACCGGGGAGCTGTTTTTT.

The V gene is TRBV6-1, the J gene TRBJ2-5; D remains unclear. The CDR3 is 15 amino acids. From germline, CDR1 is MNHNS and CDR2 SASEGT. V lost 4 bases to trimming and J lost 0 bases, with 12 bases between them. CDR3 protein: CASSADGQYQETQYF. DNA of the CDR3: TGTGCCAGCAGTGCGGACGGTCAGTACCAAGAGACCCAGTACTTC.

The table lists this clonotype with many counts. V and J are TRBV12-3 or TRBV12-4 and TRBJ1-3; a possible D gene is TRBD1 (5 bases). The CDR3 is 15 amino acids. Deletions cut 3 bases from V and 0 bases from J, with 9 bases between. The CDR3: CASSLRGFSGNTIYF. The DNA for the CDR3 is TGTGCCAGCAGTTTGAGGGGCTTCTCTGGAAACACCATATATTTT.